The 10 T cell receptor beta chains given below trace back to one sample, sequenced in a study of CD8 T cells in Susac syndrome. Reverse transcription used about 0.45 to 1 ug RNA and random hexamers. TCRdb called the immunoSEQ multiplex PCR reads again in MiXCR, with one record for every CDR3 protein. The data hold 200,000 to 250,000 distinct CDR3 sequences, with approximately 94% observed a single time. What was sequenced was CD4+ T cells from PBMCs. These receptors all come from a human donor with Susac syndrome.

V gene TRBV6-1 combines with J gene TRBJ1-5, with D unclear. The length of the CDR3 is 13 residues. CDR1 MNHNS and CDR2 SASEGT come from the germline V gene. Trimming removed 9 bases at V and 7 bases at J, with 16 bases between. CDR3 amino acids: CARDGWRRQPQHF. The CDR3 DNA reads as TGTGCCAGGGATGGTTGGAGAAGGCAGCCCCAGCATTTT.

The chain is built from TRBV6-2 or TRBV6-3 and TRBJ1-1; 7 positions match TRBD1. There are 16 residues in the CDR3. Germline V gene sequence: CDR1 MNHEY, CDR2 SVGEGT. Unmatched junction bases numbered 10, after V lost 2 bases and J lost 4 bases. The CDR3 DNA is TGTGCCAGCAGTTACCCAGGGGGTCACCGTTCCACTGAAGCTTTCTTT. This sequence encodes CASSYPGGHRSTEAFF.

The chain has TRBV7-3 and TRBJ2-7, with 8 bases lining up with TRBD1. Germline V gene sequence: CDR1 SGHTA, CDR2 FQGTGA. V was pared by 9 bases and J by 2 bases, with 12 bases of the junction left unmatched. This CDR3 is 15 amino acids long. Here the CDR3 DNA reads TGTGCCAGAGAGATTGGGACAGGCGGACCCTACGAGCAGTACTTC. Residues: CAREIGTGGPYEQYF.

This chain joins TRBV12-3 or TRBV12-4 and TRBJ2-6; D gene unclear. The CDR3 spans 13 residues. V lost 8 bases and J 3 bases, leaving 8 bases between the germline ends. This CDR3 reads CASCPHGANVLTF. The CDR3 bases are TGTGCCAGCTGTCCGCATGGGGCCAACGTCCTGACTTTC.

The V and J genes are TRBV29-1 and TRBJ2-2; D unclear. The CDR3 length is 13 residues. V was cut by 3 bases and J by 4 bases, with 9 bases left in between. The germline gives CDR1 SQVTM, CDR2 ANQGSEA. The CDR3 DNA follows: TGCAGCGTTGATATCCTGAGCACCGGGGAGCTGTTTTTT. Translated, it gives CSVDILSTGELFF.

The genes are TRBV7-2 and TRBJ2-1; TRBD1 agrees at 12 bases. Germline CDR1 is SGHTA and CDR2 is FQGNSA. This CDR3 is 15 amino acids long. Trimming took 6 bases from V and 8 from J; bases not matched to a gene: 8. The CDR3 spells CASRSGTGGADEQFF. The CDR3 bases are TGTGCCAGCAGGTCAGGGACAGGGGGCGCGGATGAGCAGTTCTTC.

The chain joins TRBV20-1 to TRBJ2-3; no clear D gene. V was pared by 8 bases and J by 2 bases, with 14 bases between. The CDR3 is 13 residues long. CDR1 DFQATT and CDR2 SNEGSKA come from the germline V gene (reference sequence). CDR3 coding DNA: TGCAGTTCTTGGTGGGCTGACACAGATACGCAGTATTTT. It yields the protein CSSWWADTDTQYF.

In regard to this clonotype: A junction boundary mismatches the germline segment, possibly from a read error. The gene calls are TRBV6-6 and TRBJ2-7; D is possibly TRBD2 (6 bases). There are 13 residues in the CDR3. Germline V gives CDR1 MNHNY, CDR2 SVGAGI (reference sequence). This CDR3 is CAGGVGLSDEQYF. CDR3 nucleotide sequence: TGTGCCGGCGGGGTGGGGCTCTCCGACGAGCAGTACTTC.

This rearrangement joins TRBV28 to TRBJ1-2; D unclear. Trimming removed 9 bases from V and 2 bases from J, with 10 bases in between. This CDR3 is 12 amino acids long. Germline V gene data show CDR1 as MDHEN and CDR2 as SYDVKM. CDR3 protein: CASSLGNYGYTF. CDR3 bases: TGTGCCAGTTCCCTCGGGAACTATGGCTACACCTTC.

The J gene is TRBJ2-1, the V gene TRBV20-1, with D possibly TRBD1 on 5 matching bases. CDR3 length equals 16 residues. The germline CDR1 and CDR2 sequences are DFQATT and SNEGSKA (reference sequence). V was pared by 6 bases and J by 0 bases, with 18 bases between. The DNA for the CDR3 is TGCAGTGCCGGACAACTTGCCGACAGCTCCTACAATGAGCAGTTCTTC. Protein product: CSAGQLADSSYNEQFF.